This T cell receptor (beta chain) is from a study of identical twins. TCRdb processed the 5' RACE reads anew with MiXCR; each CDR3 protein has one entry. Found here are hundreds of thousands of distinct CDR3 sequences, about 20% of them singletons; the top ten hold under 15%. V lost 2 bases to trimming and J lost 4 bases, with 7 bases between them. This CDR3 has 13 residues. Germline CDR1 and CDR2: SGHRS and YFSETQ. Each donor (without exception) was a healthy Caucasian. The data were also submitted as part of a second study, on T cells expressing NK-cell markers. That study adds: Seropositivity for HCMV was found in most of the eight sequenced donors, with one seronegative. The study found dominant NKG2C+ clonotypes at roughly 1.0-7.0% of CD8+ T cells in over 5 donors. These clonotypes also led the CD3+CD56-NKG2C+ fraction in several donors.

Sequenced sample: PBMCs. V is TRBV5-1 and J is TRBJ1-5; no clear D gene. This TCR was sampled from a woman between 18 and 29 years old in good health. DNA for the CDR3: TGCGCCAGCAGCTTTGGGGATAATCAGCCCCAGCATTTT. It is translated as CASSFGDNQPQHF.